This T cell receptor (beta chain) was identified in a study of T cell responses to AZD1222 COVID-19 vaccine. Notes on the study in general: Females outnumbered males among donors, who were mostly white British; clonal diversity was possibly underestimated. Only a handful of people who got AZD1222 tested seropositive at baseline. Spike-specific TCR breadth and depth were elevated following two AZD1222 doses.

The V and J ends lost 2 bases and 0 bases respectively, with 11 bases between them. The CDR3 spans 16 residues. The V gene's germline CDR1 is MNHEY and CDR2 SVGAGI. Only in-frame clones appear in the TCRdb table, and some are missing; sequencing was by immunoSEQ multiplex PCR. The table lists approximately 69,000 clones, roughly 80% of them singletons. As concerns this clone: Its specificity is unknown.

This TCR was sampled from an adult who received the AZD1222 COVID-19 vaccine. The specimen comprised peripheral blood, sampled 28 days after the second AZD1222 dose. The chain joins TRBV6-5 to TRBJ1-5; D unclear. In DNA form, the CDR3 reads TGTGCCAGCAGTTACCGAGAGCCGGGTAGCAATCAGCCCCAGCATTTT. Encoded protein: CASSYREPGSNQPQHF.